The 28 T cell receptor beta chains in this list originate from one sample, sequenced in a study of T cells in localized non-small cell lung cancer (dated by TCRdb to the early 2020s). Library creation used the immunoSEQ multiplex PCR assay. Drawn from immuneACCESS, this table holds only the in-frame rearrangements with V and J called that TCRdb kept. Clones are partly lost; checked studies trace under half to an unresolved V gene and leave the rest unexplained. This sample gives 40,000 to 55,000 clones in total; 81% of them show up just once. The top ten clonotypes cover 17% of the sample. Material: peripheral blood mononuclear cells, obtained before any cancer treatment. These receptors originate from a man aged 35 to 69 with stage III lung adenocarcinoma.

The chain is built from TRBV10-3 and TRBJ1-6; possibly TRBD1 for D (6 bases). V was clipped by 6 bases and J by 7 bases, with 19 bases between them. CDR3 length equals 16 residues. CDR1 ENHRY and CDR2 SYGVKD come from the germline V gene. CDR3 nucleotides: TGTGCCATCAGAACAGGGTTTTTGGGTAGGAATTCACCCCTCCACTTT. It specifies CAIRTGFLGRNSPLHF.

The chain recombines TRBV4-2 with TRBJ1-4; 8 bases line up with TRBD1. V trimming: 4 bases; J trimming: 8 bases; junction bases outside the gene matches: 6. The germline CDR1 and CDR2 sequences are LGHNA and YNFKEQ. CDR3 length: 14 amino acids. CDR3 loop: CASSLGQGWEKLFF. For the CDR3, the DNA is TGTGCCAGCAGCCTCGGACAGGGCTGGGAAAAACTGTTTTTT.

The chain has TRBV2 and TRBJ2-7; 7 nucleotides agree with TRBD1. V dropped 1 base and J dropped 7; count of bases not matched to a gene: 7. This CDR3 has 14 amino acids. CDR1 SNHLY and CDR2 FYNNEI come from the germline V gene. CDR3 amino acids: CASSEGQGIGEQYF. CDR3 in DNA: TGTGCCAGCAGTGAAGGACAGGGAATCGGGGAGCAGTACTTC. Full variable domain (outside the CDR3, taken from reference TRBV2 and TRBJ2-7): EPEVTQTPSHQVTQMGQEVILRCVPISNHLYFYWYRQILGQKVEFLVSFYNNEISEKSEIFDDQFSVERPDGSNFTLKIRSTKLEDSAMYFCASSEGQGIGEQYFGPGTRLTVT.

The chain combines TRBV5-1 with TRBJ2-3; possible D gene TRBD1, 6 bases. CDR1 SGHRS and CDR2 YFSETQ come from the germline V gene. The CDR3 is 15 amino acids. Trimming left V 4 bases short and J 3 bases short, with 15 bases between. CDR3 DNA: TGCGCCAGCAGCGTACAGGGTTTGGGGACAGATACGCAGTATTTT. It codes for CASSVQGLGTDTQYF.

The rearrangement joins TRBV9 to TRBJ2-3; no firm D call. CDR3 length equals 14 residues. V lost 0 bases, J lost 2 bases, and 7 bases lay in between. The germline CDR1 and CDR2 sequences are SGDLS and YYNGEE. This chain's CDR3 is CASSVAELTDTQYF. The CDR3 DNA reads as TGTGCCAGCAGCGTAGCAGAACTCACAGATACGCAGTATTTT.

This clone was seen just once. The chain couples TRBV5-1 to TRBJ2-5, with TRBD1 matching 8 bases. The CDR3 is 14 residues long. V trimming: 4 bases; J trimming: 5 bases; junction bases outside the gene matches: 7. The germline CDR1 and CDR2 sequences are SGHRS and YFSETQ. CDR3 loop: CASSPGQVLETQYF. CDR3 in DNA: TGCGCCAGCAGCCCGGGACAGGTGTTGGAGACCCAGTACTTC.

The V gene is TRBV30, the J gene TRBJ2-7, with D possibly TRBD2 on 5 matching bases. Germline CDR1 and CDR2: GTSNPN and SVGIG (reference sequence). This CDR3 is built from 13 residues. V lost 5 bases, J lost 5 bases, and 16 bases lay in between. CDR3 sequence reads: CAWGRTGTNEQYF. The CDR3 DNA is TGTGCCTGGGGCCGGACTGGAACTAACGAGCAGTACTTC.

The chain carries TRBV5-1 and TRBJ2-2, with 7 bases identical to TRBD2. After removal of 2 bases from V and 2 bases from J, the junction contained 3 bases not matched to a gene. Germline V gene lookup returns CDR1 SGHRS and CDR2 YFSETQ. The CDR3 is 15 amino acids. DNA of the CDR3: TGCGCCAGCAGCTTTCCGGGACTAAACACCGGGGAGCTGTTTTTT. Translated, it gives CASSFPGLNTGELFF. The whole variable domain, remainder taken from reference TRBV5-1 and TRBJ2-2, is KAGVTQTPRYLIKTRGQQVTLSCSPISGHRSVSWYQQTPGQGLQFLFEYFSETQRNKGNFPGRFSGRQFSNSRSEMNVSTLELGDSALYLCASSFPGLNTGELFFGEGSRLTVL.

The rearrangement uses TRBV6-6 and TRBJ2-7, with 11 bases that match TRBD2. Trimming cost V 6 bases and J 6 bases; bases outside gene matches: 7. Germline assignment: CDR1 MNHNY and CDR2 SVGAGI (reference sequence). The CDR3 has 14 amino acids. CDR3 amino acids: CASSTSGGYGEQYF. CDR3 coding DNA: TGTGCCAGCAGCACTAGCGGGGGTTACGGCGAGCAGTACTTC.

The chain carries TRBV6-1 and TRBJ2-7; 7 bases map to TRBD1. Per the germline V gene, CDR1 is MNHNS and CDR2 is SASEGT. The CDR3 extends over 12 amino acids. With V trimmed by 6 bases and J by 7 bases, 6 bases remained unmatched. DNA of the CDR3: TGTGCCAGCAGGACGACAGGGTGGGAGCAGTACTTC. This codes for CASRTTGWEQYF.

This clone was seen once. The V call is TRBV27, the J call TRBJ2-6; D unresolved. Germline CDR1 is MNHEY and CDR2 is SMNVEV (reference sequence). The CDR3 runs to 16 residues. Trimming took 2 bases from V and 0 from J, leaving 8 bases between them. Written as DNA, the CDR3 is TGTGCCAGCAGTTTACTCGGCTACTCTGGGGCCAACGTCCTGACTTTC. Translated: CASSLLGYSGANVLTF.

The chain couples TRBV2 to TRBJ2-7; TRBD1 matches at 7 bases. The CDR3 extends over 16 amino acids. V trimming: 7 bases; J trimming: 0 bases; junction bases outside the gene matches: 12. The germline CDR1 and CDR2 sequences are SNHLY and FYNNEI. The CDR3: CASIRGQAVNSYEQYF. For the CDR3, the DNA is TGTGCCAGCATCAGAGGACAGGCCGTGAACTCCTACGAGCAGTACTTC.

The chain uses TRBV19 and TRBJ2-7; the D gene is possibly TRBD1 (5 bases). Trimming shortened V by 3 bases and J by 0 bases, and 9 bases separated the two germline ends. This CDR3 is built from 14 residues. Germline V gene sequence: CDR1 LNHDA, CDR2 SQIVND (reference sequence). The CDR3 region has the DNA TGTGCCAGTAGTATTAAGGGGTACTCCTACGAGCAGTACTTC. Its protein product is CASSIKGYSYEQYF.

The chain couples TRBV5-1 to TRBJ2-1; no firm D call. The CDR3 is 14 residues long. V was shortened by 2 bases and J by 0 bases, with 6 bases between the two germline ends. The germline CDR1 and CDR2 sequences are SGHRS and YFSETQ. The CDR3 region is CASSLMSSYNEQFF. In DNA form, the CDR3 reads TGCGCCAGCAGCTTAATGAGCTCCTACAATGAGCAGTTCTTC.

V is TRBV10-3 and J is TRBJ2-3; possible D gene TRBD1, 6 bases. CDR1 and CDR2 from the germline V gene are ENHRY and SYGVKD. Trimming shortened V by 6 bases and J by 4 bases, and 11 bases separated the two germline ends. CDR3 size: 13 residues. The CDR3 is CAIRDDRPDTQYF. DNA of the CDR3: TGTGCCATCAGGGACGACAGGCCAGATACGCAGTATTTT.

About this clone: At one of its ends the junction is not consistent with the germline gene, which may arise from a read error. J is TRBJ2-1 and V is TRBV11-2, with a weak D call TRBD1 (6 bases). Germline CDR1 and CDR2: SGHAT and FQNNGV. CDR3 length: 19 amino acids. The DNA for the CDR3 is TGTGCCAGCACCTTAACTACAGGGAACCCGCTGACTACCTACAATGAGCAGTTCTTC. Encoded protein: CASTLTTGNPLTTYNEQFF. The entire variable domain, with the rest obtained from reference TRBV11-2 and TRBJ2-1, is as follows: EAGVAQSPRYKIIEKRQSVAFWCNPISGHATLYWYQQILGQGPKLLIQFQNNGVVDDSQLPKDRFSAERLKGVDSTLKIQPAKLEDSAVYLCASTLTTGNPLTTYNEQFFGPGTRLTVL.

The chain's CDR3 is CASSMGLAGGKRHTDTQYF. The CDR3 DNA follows: TGTGCCAGCAGTATGGGACTAGCGGGGGGGAAAAGGCACACAGATACGCAGTATTTT. The rearrangement links TRBV27 to TRBJ2-3; TRBD2 matches 16 bases. Germline V gives CDR1 MNHEY, CDR2 SMNVEV (reference sequence). V gave up 5 bases and J gave up 2 bases; unmatched junction bases: 10. The CDR3 contains 19 residues.

This chain uses TRBV5-6 with TRBJ2-2, with TRBD1 as a possible D gene (6 bases). CDR1 SGHDT and CDR2 YYEEEE come from the germline V gene. The CDR3 contains 13 residues. V lost 6 bases to trimming and J lost 4 bases, with 10 bases between them. The CDR3 reads CASNSGVTGELFF. The CDR3 DNA reads as TGTGCCAGCAACTCAGGGGTCACCGGGGAGCTGTTTTTT.

This clone was detected once. The rearrangement joins TRBV2 to TRBJ2-4; 9 bases agree with TRBD1. The CDR3 totals 19 residues. Germline CDR1 SNHLY, CDR2 FYNNEI. V was clipped by 8 bases and J by 1 base; unmatched bases: 18. CDR3 coding DNA: TGTGCCAGCGAAGGAGTGCCACAGGGGGCTTGGGACGCCAAAAACATTCAGTACTTC. Its protein is CASEGVPQGAWDAKNIQYF.

The CDR3 here is CASSLTDSDNSPLHF. The CDR3 coding sequence is TGTGCCAGCAGCTTAACAGATTCGGATAATTCACCCCTCCACTTT. The chain uses TRBV11-1 and TRBJ1-6, with D unresolved. V was trimmed by 2 bases and J by 5 bases, leaving 10 bases between them. Germline assignment: CDR1 SGHAT and CDR2 FQDESV (reference sequence). The CDR3 is 15 amino acids.

The CDR3 sequence: CASRDGGTYEQYF. The CDR3 DNA reads as TGTGCCAGCAGGGACGGGGGTACCTACGAGCAGTACTTC. This chain links TRBV2 with TRBJ2-7; possibly TRBD2 for D (6 bases). This CDR3 is 13 amino acids long. V lost 6 bases and J 2 bases, leaving 11 bases between the germline ends. CDR1 SNHLY and CDR2 FYNNEI come from the germline V gene. Complete variable domain (other parts from reference TRBV2 and TRBJ2-7): EPEVTQTPSHQVTQMGQEVILRCVPISNHLYFYWYRQILGQKVEFLVSFYNNEISEKSEIFDDQFSVERPDGSNFTLKIRSTKLEDSAMYFCASRDGGTYEQYFGPGTRLTVT.

The table lists this clone with a few counts. The chain uses TRBV5-6 and TRBJ1-1, with D possibly being TRBD1 (5 bases). The CDR3 loop spans 15 amino acids. Trimming removed 1 base from V and 0 bases from J, with 10 bases in between. From germline, CDR1 is SGHDT and CDR2 YYEEEE. The CDR3 reads CASSLPQGLNTEAFF. As DNA, the CDR3 is TGTGCCAGCAGCTTGCCCCAGGGACTGAACACTGAAGCTTTCTTT.

The CDR3 region is CASGEEGRGETQYF. Written as DNA, the CDR3 is TGTGCCAGTGGGGAGGAGGGGAGGGGGGAGACCCAGTACTTC. The chain has TRBV6-1 and TRBJ2-5; D perhaps matches TRBD2 (7 bases). V dropped 9 bases and J dropped 5 bases, with 19 bases sitting between them. CDR3 length equals 14 residues. Germline CDR1 and CDR2: MNHNS and SASEGT.

The genes are TRBV11-3 and TRBJ2-2, with 8 nucleotides matching TRBD2. The CDR3 contains 15 residues. Germline CDR1 reads SGHNT; CDR2 reads YENEEA. V shed 10 bases, J shed 5 bases, and the junction held 12 bases outside the gene matches. The CDR3 DNA reads TGTGCCACCGACGCGGGAGGAGCCGGGACCGGGGAGCTGTTTTTT. The encoded protein is CATDAGGAGTGELFF. The full variable domain, rest sourced from reference TRBV11-3 and TRBJ2-2, is EAGVVQSPRYKIIEKKQPVAFWCNPISGHNTLYWYLQNLGQGPELLIRYENEEAVDDSQLPKDRFSAERLKGVDSTLKIQPAELGDSAVYLCATDAGGAGTGELFFGEGSRLTVL.

This clone came up a few times. The genes are TRBV7-6 and TRBJ2-3; TRBD2 aligns across 8 bases. The CDR3 consists of 16 residues. Trimming removed 6 bases from V and 5 bases from J; junction bases left unmatched: 13. The germline gives CDR1 SGHVS, CDR2 FNYEAQ. CDR3 amino acids: CASSPRTSRYLDTQYF. In nucleotides, the CDR3 is TGTGCCAGCAGTCCCAGGACTAGCAGATATCTAGATACGCAGTATTTT.

V gene TRBV14 combines with J gene TRBJ2-4; D may be TRBD1 (5 bases). The germline V gene has CDR1 SGHDN and CDR2 FVKESK. V was pared by 0 bases and J by 2 bases, with 14 bases between. This CDR3 comprises 17 residues. The CDR3 reads CASSQDSFAGTKNIQYF. In nucleotides, the CDR3 is TGTGCCAGCAGCCAAGATTCCTTTGCAGGGACCAAAAACATTCAGTACTTC. The whole variable domain, filled in from reference TRBV14 and TRBJ2-4, reads EAGVTQFPSHSVIEKGQTVTLRCDPISGHDNLYWYRRVMGKEIKFLLHFVKESKQDESGMPNNRFLAERTGGTYSTLKVQPAELEDSGVYFCASSQDSFAGTKNIQYFGAGTRLSVL.

This chain uses TRBV6-6 with TRBJ1-5; TRBD1 is a possible D gene (5 bases). The germline gives CDR1 MNHNY, CDR2 SVGAGI (reference sequence). The CDR3 length is 14 residues. The ends were cut back, 7 bases at V and 6 bases at J, with 16 bases in the middle. The CDR3 loop is CASTTRGGGQPQHF. In DNA form, the CDR3 reads TGTGCCAGCACTACCCGGGGCGGGGGTCAGCCCCAGCATTTT.

Comment on this clone: A much larger clone differs from this one at a single base, so this may be a read error. This same CDR3 is encoded by further DNA sequences in the sample. The chain recombines TRBV6-5 with TRBJ2-7; 11 bases align to TRBD1. Germline CDR1 is MNHEY and CDR2 is SVGAGI. CDR3 size: 15 residues. The trim removed 0 bases at V and 3 bases at J, leaving 1 base unmatched. CDR3 protein: CASSYSGTGGYEQYF. CDR3 nucleotide sequence: TGTGCCAGCAGTTACTCGGGGACAGGGGGCTACGAGCAGTACTTC.